This TCR beta chain was found in a study of response to subunit inactivated influenza vaccine. Overall study results and limits: T cells newly recruited by each seasonal influenza vaccination are few, the authors suggested.

Worth noting for this clonotype: Its antigen is not known.

CDR3 size: 11 residues. Trimming removed 11 bases from V and 7 bases from J, with 12 bases in between. TCRdb re-called the RT-PCR reads through MiXCR, storing one row per CDR3 protein. The table has about 780,000 distinct CDR3 sequences, 15% to 20% seen once. Here the sequenced sample was PBMCs from blood, taken 5 to 6 days after vaccination. This chain links TRBV12-3 or TRBV12-4 with TRBJ2-1, with D hard to call. The TCR sequence derives from a middle-aged man who received an inactivated influenza vaccine. For the CDR3, the DNA is TGTGCCTCTGGACCCTTTAATGAGCAGTTCTTC. Amino acid sequence: CASGPFNEQFF.